This T cell receptor (beta chain) was recorded in a study of OX40 agonist ivuxolimab in advanced cancers. On the study more broadly: Aged roughly 23 to 90 with a mean of about 63 years, they were around 85% male.

Study findings and constraints: The mean number of expanded clones was higher in CD8+ T cells than in CD4+.

Measured with immunoSEQ multiplex PCR; TCRdb has only the in-frame clones, and not every one. The data show about 52,000 clones, roughly nine tenths seen once. Concerning this clone itself: Its antigen is as yet unknown.

Material: CD4+ or CD8+ T cells sorted from blood, obtained in a trial of the OX40 agonist ivuxolimab. The receptor was derived from an adult with an advanced solid tumor such as melanoma, head and neck, liver or kidney cancer.

The CDR3 protein is CASSPRNPGWDYEQYF. CDR3 bases: TGTGCCAGCAGCCCTCGAAACCCCGGATGGGACTACGAGCAGTACTTC. V gene TRBV27 combines with J gene TRBJ2-7, with D unclear. The CDR3 sequence is 16 residues long. V lost 6 bases and J 3 bases, leaving 21 bases between the germline ends. Germline V gene data show CDR1 as MNHEY and CDR2 as SMNVEV (reference sequence).